This T cell receptor beta chain stems from a study of blood T cells in healthy people across ages. Whole-study findings and limits: Researchers said unsorted PBMCs prevented a conclusive naive versus antigen-experienced comparison. Researchers judged that diversity estimates from one million T cells fell short of true values.

With a J-beta primer mix and a sample-barcoded 5' primer, a second PCR ran roughly 6 to 11 cycles. TCRdb fed the 5' RACE reads into MiXCR, producing one record per CDR3 protein. The sample yields about 780,000 distinct CDR3 sequences, approximately 59% seen once. With 0 bases removed from V and 9 bases from J, the gap between germline ends came to 15 bases. Germline CDR1 reads MNHNY; CDR2 reads SVGAGI (reference sequence). This CDR3 contains 16 residues. Details on this clonotype: What it binds is not known.

The J gene is TRBJ1-6, the V gene TRBV6-6; no clear D gene. The specimen sequenced was blood. The receptor was derived from a man aged 30-40 years in good health. The CDR3 region is CASSYSGVPPGSPLHF. The CDR3 DNA follows: TGTGCCAGCAGTTACTCTGGGGTGCCACCCGGTTCACCCCTCCACTTT.